This TCR beta chain was obtained from a study of T cell repertoires in cytomegalovirus infection. For the study at large: Indicated by public TCR beta signatures were CMV infection and matching HLA type.

This clonotype has a count of ten or more. The antigen is undetermined. Study results and caveats: Dominant in the ex vivo response were TCR beta clonotypes restricted by HLA-C and specific for CMV. Using cumulative public TCR beta family frequency, the authors identified those who carried CMV together with the relevant HLA.

From the reads, TCRdb called clonotypes with MiXCR, one entry per CDR3 protein. Of 200,000 to 250,000 distinct CDR3 sequences listed, roughly 22% are singletons. Trimming stripped 7 bases from V and 2 bases from J, with 12 bases between. The CDR3 is 14 residues long. The J gene is TRBJ2-1, the V gene TRBV12-3 or TRBV12-4; tentatively, D is TRBD2 (6 bases). The clonotype was recovered from a human donor in good health (CMV status not recorded). Some clones in this sample may be carry-over from other donors' samples. Sequences were obtained from CD8+ T cells from PBMCs. In DNA, the CDR3 is TGTGCCAGCACCCCCGGGGGAGCCTACAATGAGCAGTTCTTC. It codes for CASTPGGAYNEQFF.